Following are 15 T cell receptor beta chains from one sample sequenced in a study of T cells in Graves' hyperthyroidism and ophthalmopathy. RNA transcripts provided the source from which TCR beta CDR3 regions were amplified. HTBI primers were used for first-round RT-PCR of the TCR CDR3. TCRdb re-called the multiplex PCR reads with MiXCR, one entry per CDR3 protein. The table has roughly 630,000 distinct CDR3 sequences, around 16% seen once. The material sequenced was blood. These receptors came from a woman between 25 and 40 years old with Graves' hyperthyroidism.

This clonotype was counted many times. The chain joins TRBV7-3 to TRBJ2-3; D might be TRBD1 or TRBD2, each matching 5 bases. This CDR3 spans 17 amino acids. Trimming cost V 0 bases and J 4 bases, with 17 bases left between them. The V gene's germline CDR1 is SGHTA and CDR2 FQGTGA. The CDR3 DNA follows: TGTGCCAGCAGCTTAACAGCGGCCAGGGTTACACCAGATACGCAGTATTTT. It codes for CASSLTAARVTPDTQYF.

In its sample, this clonotype was seen a few times. The chain joins TRBV18 to TRBJ2-1; 8 bases are shared with TRBD2. The V segment lost 4 bases and the J segment 5 bases; nucleotides outside the gene matches: 7. CDR1 is KGHSH, CDR2 LQKENI, per germline. The CDR3 sequence is 15 residues long. The DNA of the CDR3 is TGTGCCAGCTCACTTAGCGGGACCGCACACAATGAGCAGTTCTTC. Protein product: CASSLSGTAHNEQFF.

The V call is TRBV5-4, the J call TRBJ2-1, with D possibly being TRBD1 or TRBD2 (5 bases each). V was shortened by 4 bases and J by 0 bases, with 17 bases between the two germline ends. This CDR3 region has 17 residues. CDR1 SGHNT and CDR2 YYREEE come from the germline V gene (reference sequence). This chain's CDR3 is CASSTASGASSYNEQFF. The CDR3 DNA reads TGTGCCAGCAGCACCGCCTCCGGGGCGAGCTCCTACAATGAGCAGTTCTTC.

This clonotype was seen repeatedly, ten times or more. The V gene is TRBV28, the J gene TRBJ1-5, with D unclear. The CDR3 runs to 16 residues. V was trimmed by 5 bases and J by 5 bases, leaving 19 bases between them. Looked up from germline, CDR1 is MDHEN and CDR2 is SYDVKM. The CDR3 DNA sequence: TGTGCCAGCAGTCTAGACCCAGGACGGGGAGATCAGCCCCAGCATTTT. Protein sequence: CASSLDPGRGDQPQHF. The variable domain in full, completed from reference TRBV28 and TRBJ1-5, reads DVKVTQSSRYLVKRTGEKVFLECVQDMDHENMFWYRQDPGLGLRLIYFSYDVKMKEKGDIPEGYSVSREKKERFSLILESASTNQTSMYLCASSLDPGRGDQPQHFGDGTRLSIL.

There are many counts of this clonotype. This chain joins TRBV13 and TRBJ2-7, with 12 bases lining up with TRBD2. V trimming: 5 bases; J trimming: 4 bases; junction bases outside the gene matches: 9. CDR1 and CDR2 from the germline V gene are PRHDT and FYEKMQ (reference sequence). The CDR3 is made up of 16 amino acids. The DNA of the CDR3 is TGTGCCAGCAGCCGGACTAGCGGGACCATCCCATACGAGCAGTACTTC. It specifies CASSRTSGTIPYEQYF. Variable domain in full (rest from reference TRBV13 and TRBJ2-7): AAGVIQSPRHLIKEKRETATLKCYPIPRHDTVYWYQQGPGQDPQFLISFYEKMQSDKGSIPDRFSAQQFSDYHSELNMSSLELGDSALYFCASSRTSGTIPYEQYFGPGTRLTVT.

This clonotype was detected only a few times. The chain combines TRBV5-4 with TRBJ1-4; possibly TRBD1 for D (6 bases). Germline V lookup: CDR1 SGHNT, CDR2 YYREEE (reference sequence). The ends were cut back, 5 bases at V and 5 bases at J, with 13 bases in the middle. CDR3 length: 14 residues. The CDR3 sequence is CASSYGTSNEKLFF. For the CDR3, the DNA is TGTGCCAGCAGTTATGGGACAAGCAATGAAAAACTGTTTTTT.

V is TRBV4-1 and J is TRBJ2-1; D possibly corresponds to TRBD1 (6 bases). Germline CDR1 reads MGHRA; CDR2 reads YSYEKL. V lost 1 base and J lost 5, with 6 bases in between. The CDR3 sequence is 13 residues long. The CDR3 spells CASSQGQDNEQFF. DNA of the CDR3: TGCGCCAGCAGCCAAGGACAGGACAATGAGCAGTTCTTC.

Many counts were recorded for this clonotype. V and J are TRBV5-5 and TRBJ2-7; TRBD1 agrees at 7 bases. Germline lookup yields CDR1 SGHKS and CDR2 YYEKEE (reference sequence). The CDR3 totals 15 residues. The ends lost 0 bases at V and 2 bases at J; junction bases unmatched: 5. Here the CDR3 DNA reads TGTGCCAGCAGCTTGGAGAACAGGGGAACCTACGAGCAGTACTTC. It codes for CASSLENRGTYEQYF.

This clonotype was counted only a few times. The V gene is TRBV7-2, the J gene TRBJ2-1; D is perhaps TRBD2 (5 bases). The V end was cut by 1 base, the J end by 8 bases, with 18 bases between. Germline CDR1 is SGHTA and CDR2 is FQGNSA. The length of the CDR3 is 16 residues. The DNA of the CDR3 is TGTGCCAGCAGCTTAGGTGTGGGAGAGCCCATTTATGAGCAGTTCTTC. Encoded protein: CASSLGVGEPIYEQFF.

This clonotype occurred many times. A junction boundary mismatches the germline segment, possibly from a read error. The DNA for the CDR3 is TGTGCCAGCAACTTAGGTAGAACCACCGGGGAGCTGTTTTTT. Its translation: CASNLGRTTGELFF. The chain joins TRBV11-1 to TRBJ2-2; no firm D call. The CDR3 sequence is 14 residues long. Germline CDR1 SGHAT, CDR2 FQDESV (reference sequence).

This clonotype occurred a few times. The rearrangement uses TRBV29-1 and TRBJ1-2, with D possibly being TRBD1 (5 bases). Trimming took off 4 bases at V and 13 bases at J, with 16 bases between the two ends. The CDR3 spans 11 residues. The germline V gene encodes CDR1 SQVTM and CDR2 ANQGSEA. This CDR3 is CSVGDQDLGTF. As DNA, the CDR3 is TGCAGCGTTGGGGACCAAGATTTAGGCACCTTC.

The rearrangement joins TRBV18 to TRBJ1-1; D remains unclear. CDR1 and CDR2 (germline): KGHSH, LQKENI. CDR3 length equals 14 residues. V was shortened by 9 bases and J by 2 bases, with 16 bases between the two germline ends. The chain's CDR3 is CASSTPSENTEAFF. The CDR3 DNA sequence: TGTGCCAGTAGTACACCCTCGGAAAACACTGAAGCTTTCTTT.

The table lists this clonotype with many counts. DNA for the CDR3: TGTGCCAGCAGTGAAGTGAACACTGAAGCTTTCTTT. Encoded protein: CASSEVNTEAFF. The chain carries TRBV28 and TRBJ1-1; D is undetermined. With 5 bases removed from V and 0 bases from J, the gap between germline ends came to 4 bases. This CDR3 is 12 amino acids long. The germline V gene has CDR1 MDHEN and CDR2 SYDVKM.

This clonotype was counted many times. The V call is TRBV3-1, the J call TRBJ1-1; TRBD1 might be the D (5 bases). V lost 1 base to trimming and J lost 10 bases, with 16 bases between them. Germline CDR1 reads LGHDT; CDR2 reads YNNKEL (reference sequence). The CDR3 extends over 14 amino acids. The CDR3: CASSQGSGRALAFF. DNA of the CDR3: TGTGCCAGCAGCCAAGGATCGGGCAGGGCCTTAGCTTTCTTT.

A note on this clonotype: This may arise from a read error, as a much more abundant clone is one base away. V usage is TRBV27 and J usage is TRBJ2-3; tentatively, D is TRBD2 (5 bases). Germline V gene data show CDR1 as MNHEY and CDR2 as SMNVEV (reference sequence). The CDR3 consists of 13 residues. V lost 7 bases and J 6 bases, leaving 14 bases between the germline ends. CDR3 region: CASKRGSPDTQYF. CDR3 nucleotides: TGTGCCAGCAAGCGAGGGAGTCCCGATACGCAGTATTTT.